Listed here are 30 T cell receptor beta chains from one sample, sequenced in a study of blood T cell repertoires in COVID-19. The data were produced by immunoSEQ multiplex PCR, yet TCRdb's version contains in-frame clones alone and is incomplete. The repertoire holds over 400,000 clones, with 75% to 90% as singletons. The specimen sequenced was peripheral blood. The receptors shown here come from a human donor in a cohort sampled during active COVID-19.

The V and J genes are TRBV9 and TRBJ1-2; 8 positions match TRBD1. The CDR3 has 16 amino acids. Germline trimming cut 3 bases from V and 3 bases from J; bases unmatched to any gene: 10. Germline CDR1 and CDR2: SGDLS and YYNGEE. Here the CDR3 reads CASSARTGTFDYGYTF. CDR3 nucleotides: TGTGCCAGCAGCGCAAGGACAGGGACCTTTGACTATGGCTACACCTTC.

As regards this clone: A junction boundary mismatches the germline segment, possibly from a read error. The chain combines TRBV7-7 with TRBJ2-5; 7 bases fit TRBD1. Germline CDR1 SSHAT, CDR2 FNYEAQ (reference sequence). The CDR3 sequence is 14 residues long. The CDR3 DNA reads TGTGCTAGCAGCCAGAGGGGGCGCGGAGAGACCCAGTACTTC. Translation gives CASSQRGRGETQYF.

The chain recombines TRBV10-3 with TRBJ1-1, with D possibly being TRBD1 (5 bases). Trimming cost V 3 bases and J 5 bases, with 7 bases left between them. Per the germline V gene, CDR1 is ENHRY and CDR2 is SYGVKD. This CDR3 contains 12 residues. The CDR3 nucleotides are TGTGCCATCAGTGACAGGGTGACTGAAGCTTTCTTT. Amino acids: CAISDRVTEAFF.

The CDR3 sequence: CASTRTLSGQETQYF. The CDR3 DNA is TGTGCCAGCACCAGAACCCTTAGCGGACAAGAGACCCAGTACTTC. The chain employs TRBV6-5 and TRBJ2-5, with a possible D match to TRBD2 (6 bases). The V gene's germline CDR1 is MNHEY and CDR2 SVGAGI. The CDR3 sequence is 15 residues long. Trimming pared 7 bases from V and 2 bases from J, leaving 17 bases between.

The chain combines TRBV5-1 with TRBJ1-1; D ambiguous. The CDR3 is 14 residues long. Germline-derived CDR1 and CDR2 are SGHRS and YFSETQ. Trimming removed 7 bases at V and 0 bases at J, with 13 bases between. The DNA of the CDR3 is TGCGCCAGCCGAATTGAAACAGTGAACACTGAAGCTTTCTTT. It is translated as CASRIETVNTEAFF. The full variable domain, in which reference TRBV5-1 and TRBJ1-1 provide the parts outside the CDR3, is KAGVTQTPRYLIKTRGQQVTLSCSPISGHRSVSWYQQTPGQGLQFLFEYFSETQRNKGNFPGRFSGRQFSNSRSEMNVSTLELGDSALYLCASRIETVNTEAFFGQGTRLTVV.

Worth noting for this clone: The same CDR3 is also encoded by other DNA sequences in this sample. The V call is TRBV6-5, the J call TRBJ1-1; D possibly corresponds to TRBD1 (5 bases). Trimming removed 0 bases at V and 2 bases at J, with 10 bases between. Germline values: CDR1 MNHEY, CDR2 SVGAGI. The CDR3 runs 15 residues. The CDR3 DNA reads as TGTGCCAGCAGTTACTCGCGGAGGGGAAACACTGAAGCTTTCTTT. Translated, it gives CASSYSRRGNTEAFF.

V usage is TRBV4-1 and J usage is TRBJ1-4; D uncertain. The CDR3 consists of 15 residues. The germline V gene has CDR1 MGHRA and CDR2 YSYEKL. V was trimmed by 0 bases and J by 3 bases, leaving 8 bases between them. CDR3 DNA sequence: TGCGCCAGCAGCCAAGAAGGAGGCCCTAATGAAAAACTGTTTTTT. This codes for CASSQEGGPNEKLFF.

The J gene is TRBJ2-7, the V gene TRBV10-3, with 15 positions matching TRBD2. This CDR3 contains 18 residues. With V trimmed by 4 bases and J by 4 bases, 11 bases remained unmatched. Germline V gives CDR1 ENHRY, CDR2 SYGVKD. Here the CDR3 DNA reads TGTGCCATCAGTGGTCGGACTAGCGGGAGGGCAACGGTATACGAGCAGTACTTC. Protein sequence: CAISGRTSGRATVYEQYF.

The sample holds one count of this clone. For the CDR3, the DNA is TGTGCCAGCAGTTACTGGATGGGCAGGCTCAATCAGCCCCAGCATTTT. Translation: CASSYWMGRLNQPQHF. The V gene is TRBV6-2 or TRBV6-3, the J gene TRBJ1-5, with D unresolved. Germline loops: CDR1 MNHEY, CDR2 SVGEGT. The V gene lost 1 base and the J gene lost 3 bases, with 13 bases spanning the gap. This CDR3 is 16 amino acids long.

The chain employs TRBV20-1 and TRBJ2-2, with D unresolved. CDR3 length: 15 amino acids. Germline V gene data show CDR1 as DFQATT and CDR2 as SNEGSKA (reference sequence). V dropped 3 bases and J dropped 0 bases, with 11 bases sitting between them. The CDR3 loop is CSASKVGSNTGELFF. CDR3 in DNA: TGCAGTGCTAGTAAAGTCGGTTCGAACACCGGGGAGCTGTTTTTT.

The chain combines TRBV11-1 with TRBJ2-5; D ambiguous. The germline gives CDR1 SGHAT, CDR2 FQDESV (reference sequence). The germline V and J ends were trimmed by 5 bases and 5 bases, with 12 bases remaining between them. The CDR3 length is 13 residues. The CDR3 bases are TGTGCCAGCAGCCCAGGCTATAGGGAGACCCAGTACTTC. Protein sequence: CASSPGYRETQYF.

The chain employs TRBV29-1 and TRBJ2-1; TRBD1 aligns across 7 bases. J gave up 2 bases and V 2 bases, and 3 bases lay outside the gene matches. Germline CDR1 and CDR2: SQVTM and ANQGSEA. This CDR3 comprises 14 residues. CDR3 residues: CSVESQGAYNEQFF. In DNA, the CDR3 is TGCAGCGTTGAATCCCAGGGGGCCTACAATGAGCAGTTCTTC.

The rearrangement links TRBV27 to TRBJ1-2; D uncertain. There are 17 residues in the CDR3. Germline V gene data show CDR1 as MNHEY and CDR2 as SMNVEV (reference sequence). Trimming shortened V by 2 bases and J by 4 bases, and 20 bases separated the two germline ends. DNA of the CDR3: TGTGCCAGCAGTTTAGACCAGGCCTCTACAAACACCTATGGCTACACCTTC. As protein: CASSLDQASTNTYGYTF.

The chain employs TRBV10-3 and TRBJ2-7; TRBD1 matches 9 bases. CDR3 size: 16 residues. Germline V CDR1 and CDR2: ENHRY, SYGVKD. Germline trimming cut 2 bases from V and 1 base from J; bases unmatched to any gene: 6. The CDR3 sequence is CAISEGTGRRSYEQYF. In DNA, the CDR3 is TGTGCCATCAGTGAGGGGACAGGGAGGAGATCCTACGAGCAGTACTTC.

The chain uses TRBV4-2 and TRBJ1-1; the D gene is possibly TRBD1 (6 bases). The V end lost 6 bases, the J end lost 5 bases, and 13 bases lay between the germline ends. The CDR3 consists of 13 residues. Germline CDR1 LGHNA, CDR2 YNFKEQ. DNA of the CDR3: TGTGCCAGCAGGGGGGACATGCTTACTGAAGCTTTCTTT. This codes for CASRGDMLTEAFF.

The chain uses TRBV7-2 and TRBJ2-5; D possibly corresponds to TRBD2 (6 bases). The CDR3 totals 15 residues. The germline CDR1 and CDR2 sequences are SGHTA and FQGNSA. V was trimmed by 6 bases and J by 0 bases, leaving 14 bases between them. CDR3 in amino acids: CASSLRGGYQETQYF. CDR3 sequence (DNA): TGTGCCAGCAGTCTACGGGGAGGTTACCAAGAGACCCAGTACTTC.

J is TRBJ2-5 and V is TRBV3-1 (or the pseudogene TRBV3-2); 11 bases map to TRBD2. Germline values: CDR1 LGHDT, CDR2 YNNKEL (reference sequence). J was trimmed by 4 bases and V by 1 base; bases with no gene match: 5. This CDR3 contains 16 residues. The CDR3 nucleotides read TGTGCCAGCAGCCAAGTTAGCGGGAGGGCCCGAGAGACCCAGTACTTC. Its translation: CASSQVSGRARETQYF.

Only one count was recorded for this clone. The rearrangement links TRBV25-1 to TRBJ1-6; D is unresolved. Germline CDR1 reads MGHDK; CDR2 reads SYGVNS. The CDR3 is 14 amino acids. The V gene lost 3 bases and the J gene lost 7 bases, with 10 bases spanning the gap. The CDR3 spells CASSDPRSNSPLHF. The CDR3 DNA is TGTGCCAGCAGTGATCCCCGTTCGAATTCACCCCTCCACTTT.

The chain recombines TRBV6-5 with TRBJ2-1, with 8 bases lining up with TRBD2. Germline V gene data show CDR1 as MNHEY and CDR2 as SVGAGI. V lost 2 bases and J lost 8; bases outside the gene matches: 8. CDR3 length: 15 residues. In DNA, the CDR3 is TGTGCCAGCAGTTACCATCTGTCGGGAGGGTATGAGCAGTTCTTC. Translation gives CASSYHLSGGYEQFF.

The chain links TRBV7-2 to TRBJ2-2; 7 bases fit TRBD2. V lost 3 bases to trimming and J lost 6 bases; unmatched junction nucleotides: 10. Germline values: CDR1 SGHTA, CDR2 FQGNSA. The CDR3 runs 16 residues. The CDR3 here is CASSFQLALGAGELFF. The CDR3 DNA follows: TGTGCCAGCAGCTTTCAACTAGCGTTGGGCGCCGGGGAGCTGTTTTTT.

The chain is built from TRBV11-3 and TRBJ2-1; no firm D call. The germline CDR1 and CDR2 sequences are SGHNT and YENEEA. This CDR3 is 14 amino acids long. Trimming removed 5 bases at V and 2 bases at J, with 10 bases between. CDR3 in amino acids: CASSPSPAYNEQFF. The CDR3 nucleotides read TGTGCCAGCAGCCCCTCCCCGGCCTACAATGAGCAGTTCTTC.

On this clone itself: The junction shows a germline mismatch at one end, possibly a read error. The CDR3 coding sequence is TGTGCCAGCAGCGGCGGGACTAGCGGGAGGGAGATCCAGTACTTC. Translation: CASSGGTSGREIQYF. The rearrangement links TRBV2 to TRBJ2-5; 16 bases fit TRBD2. CDR3 size: 15 residues. Germline lookup yields CDR1 SNHLY and CDR2 FYNNEI. Combining the CDR3 with reference TRBV2 and TRBJ2-5 gives the whole variable domain EPEVTQTPSHQVTQMGQEVILRCVPISNHLYFYWYRQILGQKVEFLVSFYNNEISEKSEIFDDQFSVERPDGSNFTLKIRSTKLEDSAMYFCASSGGTSGREIQYFGPGTRLLVL.

V and J are TRBV7-3 and TRBJ1-2; 8 bases are a match to TRBD1. The CDR3 is 14 residues long. The V segment lost 5 bases and the J segment 6 bases; nucleotides outside the gene matches: 8. Germline values: CDR1 SGHTA, CDR2 FQGTGA. The CDR3 region is CASSPRQGAHGYTF. The CDR3 DNA follows: TGTGCCAGCAGCCCGAGGCAGGGGGCGCATGGCTACACCTTC.

The rearrangement uses TRBV7-8 and TRBJ2-2, with D maybe TRBD1 (7 bases). From germline, CDR1 is SGHVS and CDR2 FQNEAQ. The ends were cut back, 1 base at V and 5 bases at J, with 14 bases in the middle. This CDR3 has 16 residues. CDR3 DNA: TGTGCCAGCAGCTTAGTGGCAGCAGGGGGGACCGGGGAGCTGTTTTTT. Protein product: CASSLVAAGGTGELFF.

The chain links TRBV2 to TRBJ2-3; D is unclear. The CDR3 is made up of 14 amino acids. Germline V gene data show CDR1 as SNHLY and CDR2 as FYNNEI. The V gene lost 6 bases and the J gene lost 0 bases, with 10 bases spanning the gap. The CDR3 loop reads CASRALGSTDTQYF. CDR3 nucleotides: TGTGCCAGCAGGGCCCTCGGGAGCACAGATACGCAGTATTTT.

The chain has TRBV2 and TRBJ1-4; 8 bases fit TRBD1. V lost 8 bases to trimming and J lost 8 bases; unmatched junction nucleotides: 10. This CDR3 region has 14 residues. Per germline, CDR1 SNHLY and CDR2 FYNNEI. The DNA of the CDR3 is TGTGCCAGCGCCCCGGGACAGGCCTTCGAAAAACTGTTTTTT. This sequence encodes CASAPGQAFEKLFF.

This clone was seen a handful of times. The rearrangement links TRBV28 to TRBJ1-1; D perhaps matches TRBD1 (5 bases). V lost 1 base and J lost 5, with 11 bases in between. The CDR3 spans 14 residues. CDR1 is MDHEN and CDR2 is SYDVKM in the germline V gene. The CDR3 nucleotides are TGTGCCAGCAGTTTATTAGGTAAGGGGACTGAAGCTTTCTTT. As protein: CASSLLGKGTEAFF.

The chain joins TRBV11-2 to TRBJ2-1; TRBD2 might be the D (6 bases). The CDR3 is 16 amino acids. The V and J ends lost 5 bases and 4 bases respectively, with 18 bases between them. Per the germline V gene, CDR1 is SGHAT and CDR2 is FQNNGV. The CDR3 here is CASSPAGNRPYNEQFF. The CDR3 coding sequence is TGTGCCAGCAGCCCCGCGGGAAACCGACCTTACAATGAGCAGTTCTTC.

The chain carries TRBV5-4 and TRBJ2-1; no definite D call. Deletions cut 2 bases from V and 0 bases from J, with 12 bases between. CDR3 size: 16 residues. Germline loops: CDR1 SGHNT, CDR2 YYREEE (reference sequence). The CDR3 DNA follows: TGTGCCAGCAGCTTTGCCCCGCCTAGCTCCTACAATGAGCAGTTCTTC. It specifies CASSFAPPSSYNEQFF. The entire variable domain, with the rest obtained from reference TRBV5-4 and TRBJ2-1, is as follows: ETGVTQSPTHLIKTRGQQVTLRCSSQSGHNTVSWYQQALGQGPQFIFQYYREEENGRGNFPPRFSGLQFPNYSSELNVNALELDDSALYLCASSFAPPSSYNEQFFGPGTRLTVL.

In DNA form, the CDR3 reads TGTGCCAGCAGCCCTAGCTTGGGACTTTACGAGCAGTACTTC. It yields the protein CASSPSLGLYEQYF. V usage is TRBV3-1 (or the pseudogene TRBV3-2) and J usage is TRBJ2-7; D is perhaps TRBD2 (6 bases). Deletions cut 4 bases from V and 4 bases from J, with 14 bases between. The CDR3 extends over 14 amino acids. CDR1 and CDR2 from the germline V gene are LGHDT and YNNKEL (reference sequence).